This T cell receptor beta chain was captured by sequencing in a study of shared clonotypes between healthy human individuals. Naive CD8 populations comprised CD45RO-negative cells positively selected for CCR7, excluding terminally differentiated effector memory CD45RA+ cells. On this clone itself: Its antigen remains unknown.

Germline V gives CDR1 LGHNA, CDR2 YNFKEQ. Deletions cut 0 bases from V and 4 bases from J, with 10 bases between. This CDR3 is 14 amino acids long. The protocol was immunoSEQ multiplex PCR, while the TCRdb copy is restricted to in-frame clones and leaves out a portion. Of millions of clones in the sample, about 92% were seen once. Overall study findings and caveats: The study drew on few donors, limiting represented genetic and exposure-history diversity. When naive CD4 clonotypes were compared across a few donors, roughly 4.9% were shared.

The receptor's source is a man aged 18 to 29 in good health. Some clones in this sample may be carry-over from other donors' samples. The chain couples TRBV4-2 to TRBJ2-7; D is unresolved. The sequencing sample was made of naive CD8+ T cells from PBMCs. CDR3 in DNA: TGTGCCAGCAGCCAAGATAGACGGTCTTACGAGCAGTACTTC. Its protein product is CASSQDRRSYEQYF.